This TCR beta chain comes out of a study of T-cell memory formation after mild COVID-19. The overall study: TCR clusters were mostly confined to one donor each.

TCR alpha and TCR beta cDNA libraries carrying sample barcodes and UMIs came from 5'RACE with constant-segment primers. TCRdb redid the calling of the 5' RACE reads with MiXCR, one entry per CDR3 protein. The sample consists of 500,000 to 650,000 distinct CDR3 sequences, about 20% of them appearing once. This clonotype occurred a few times. Its antigen remains unidentified. Germline assignment: CDR1 MNHNS and CDR2 SASEGT. The V gene lost 9 bases and the J gene lost 0 bases, with 17 bases spanning the gap. The CDR3 consists of 15 residues. Findings of the study overall: CD8+ contracting clones occupied EMRA, while CD4+ ones occupied mainly CM and EM. The study found balanced CD4/CD8 in clones contracting day 15 to 85 and a CD4+ lean in later expanders.

The sequenced sample consisted of PBMCs or a T cell subset sorted from them (not recorded which). The chain couples TRBV6-1 to TRBJ1-1; D possibly corresponds to TRBD1 (6 bases). This receptor was obtained from an adult woman who had mild COVID-19 (a few samples of this study predate the infection). Cell type and time point are not known. The CDR3 DNA reads TGTGCCAGTGGCTTGAGACAGGCTATGAACACTGAAGCTTTCTTT. Translated, it gives CASGLRQAMNTEAFF.